This entry is about one TCR beta chain. This sample was included in a study of technical replicates of blood from a few donors. Looked up from germline, CDR1 is SGHDN and CDR2 is FVKESK. The length of the CDR3 is 19 residues. V shed 0 bases and J 3 bases; nucleotides not matched to a gene: 13. Libraries were prepared by immunoSEQ multiplex PCR; TCRdb keeps only in-frame clonotypes and omits some of them. The table shows over 85,000 clones, with approximately 95% occurring only once. Sequencing was performed on T cells isolated from PBMCs. V is TRBV14 and J is TRBJ2-1; TRBD1 agrees at 8 bases. The source is a human donor in good health. CDR3 sequence reads: CASSQDTRDRQGLYNEQFF. The CDR3 coding sequence is TGTGCCAGCAGCCAAGATACGCGAGATAGACAGGGGCTCTACAATGAGCAGTTCTTC.